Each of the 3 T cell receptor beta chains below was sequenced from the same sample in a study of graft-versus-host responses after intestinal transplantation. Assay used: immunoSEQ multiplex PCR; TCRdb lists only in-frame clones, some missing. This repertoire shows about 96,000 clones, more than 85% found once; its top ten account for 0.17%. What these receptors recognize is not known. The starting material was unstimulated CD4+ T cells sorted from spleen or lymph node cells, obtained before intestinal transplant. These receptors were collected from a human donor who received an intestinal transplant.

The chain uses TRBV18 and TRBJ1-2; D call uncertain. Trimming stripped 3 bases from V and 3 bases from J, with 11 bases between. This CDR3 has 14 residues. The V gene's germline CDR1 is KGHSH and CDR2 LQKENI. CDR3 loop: CASSPLPSDYGYTF. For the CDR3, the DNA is TGTGCCAGCTCACCCCTTCCCTCCGACTATGGCTACACCTTC.

This CDR3 is CAIRRQGAYEQYF. The CDR3 DNA sequence: TGTGCCATCAGGAGACAGGGGGCCTACGAGCAGTACTTC. This sequence joins TRBV10-3 and TRBJ2-5; TRBD1 aligns across 9 bases. The J call may be wrong; the DNA end is better matched by TRBJ2-7. This CDR3 is built from 13 residues. Germline V lookup: CDR1 ENHRY, CDR2 SYGVKD.

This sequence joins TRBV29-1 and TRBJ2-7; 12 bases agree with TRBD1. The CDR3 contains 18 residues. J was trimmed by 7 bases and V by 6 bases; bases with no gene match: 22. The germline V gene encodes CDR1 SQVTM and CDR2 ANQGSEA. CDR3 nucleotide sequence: TGCAGCGTGACAGTCTTTAGCAGACCGGGACAGGGGGCCCAGGAGCAGTACTTC. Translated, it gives CSVTVFSRPGQGAQEQYF.